Listed here are 15 T cell receptor beta chains from one sample, sequenced in a study of T cell repertoires in cytomegalovirus infection. TCRdb called the reads again in MiXCR, with one record for every CDR3 protein. The data hold around 270,000 distinct CDR3 sequences, with approximately 8.3% observed a single time. The material sequenced was PBMCs. The receptors come from a human donor in good health (CMV status not recorded). Some clones in this sample may be carry-over from other donors' samples.

At least ten counts were recorded for this clonotype. The V and J genes are TRBV7-2 and TRBJ1-3; D gene unclear. Germline CDR1 is SGHTA and CDR2 is FQGNSA. The CDR3 runs 15 residues. V was cut by 2 bases and J by 2 bases, with 10 bases left in between. The CDR3 protein is CASSLRQGPGNTIYF. Here the CDR3 DNA reads TGTGCCAGCAGCTTAAGGCAAGGGCCTGGAAACACCATATATTTT.

There are many counts of this clonotype. The chain combines TRBV4-3 with TRBJ2-2, with D maybe TRBD1 (6 bases). From germline, CDR1 is LGHNA and CDR2 YSLEER. The V and J ends lost 2 bases and 3 bases respectively, with 10 bases between them. This CDR3 comprises 15 residues. CDR3 sequence (DNA): TGCGCCAGCAGCCAACAGGGGACGTACACCGGGGAGCTGTTTTTT. Protein product: CASSQQGTYTGELFF.

The rearrangement uses TRBV29-1 and TRBJ1-2; 9 bases map to TRBD1. The CDR3 length is 13 residues. Germline V gene data show CDR1 as SQVTM and CDR2 as ANQGSEA. This CDR3 is CGGTGQGSRGYTF. As DNA, the CDR3 is TGCGGAGGGACGGGACAGGGTTCGCGTGGCTACACCTTC.

V and J are TRBV28 and TRBJ2-7; D possibly uses TRBD1 or TRBD2 (6 bases each). This CDR3 comprises 14 residues. Germline loops: CDR1 MDHEN, CDR2 SYDVKM. Trimming took 9 bases from V and 2 from J, leaving 17 bases between them. The CDR3 DNA follows: TGTGCCAGGCTCATCGGGGGCCGCGCCTACGAGCAGTACTTC. Its protein product is CARLIGGRAYEQYF.

This clonotype came up many times. This chain connects TRBV28 to TRBJ2-7, with 9 bases matching TRBD1. The CDR3 is 17 amino acids. CDR1 is MDHEN, CDR2 SYDVKM, per germline. With 5 bases clipped from V and 0 bases from J, the junction kept 11 bases outside the gene matches. The CDR3 DNA is TGTGCCAGCAGTCCCAGACAGGGGGAGACCCTCTCCTACGAGCAGTACTTC. Protein: CASSPRQGETLSYEQYF.

This clonotype was observed a few times. The V and J genes are TRBV12-3 or TRBV12-4 and TRBJ1-2; no firm D call. The V and J ends lost 4 bases and 14 bases respectively, with 14 bases between them. The CDR3 loop spans 11 amino acids. As DNA, the CDR3 is TGTGCCAGCAGTTCGGGTATTCCAAATACCTTC. This encodes CASSSGIPNTF.

This sequence joins TRBV11-2 and TRBJ2-1; TRBD2 agrees at 7 bases. The CDR3 is made up of 15 amino acids. From germline, CDR1 is SGHAT and CDR2 FQNNGV. Trimming took 3 bases from V and 1 from J; bases not matched to a gene: 3. The CDR3 nucleotides are TGTGCCAGCAGCTTCGGACTAGGATCCTACAATGAGCAGTTCTTC. Protein product: CASSFGLGSYNEQFF.

This clonotype was counted at least ten times. This chain uses TRBV7-8 with TRBJ2-2, with 8 bases matching TRBD1. In germline, CDR1 is SGHVS, CDR2 FQNEAQ. The CDR3 length is 14 residues. V lost 5 bases to trimming and J lost 5 bases; unmatched junction nucleotides: 4. CDR3 sequence: CASSPRTGTGELFF. CDR3 DNA: TGTGCCAGCAGCCCCCGGACAGGGACCGGGGAGCTGTTTTTT.

This clonotype was detected many times. V and J are TRBV19 and TRBJ1-5; a possible D gene is TRBD1 (5 bases). Germline values: CDR1 LNHDA, CDR2 SQIVND (reference sequence). The CDR3 covers 12 residues. Trimming took off 7 bases at V and 7 bases at J, with 11 bases between the two ends. CDR3 in DNA: TGTGCCAGTAAAAAGAGGGGACAGCCCCAGCATTTT. Amino acids: CASKKRGQPQHF.

The CDR3 here is CASSLGSGGVNTGELFF. The DNA of the CDR3 is TGCGCCAGCAGCTTAGGTAGCGGGGGAGTCAACACCGGGGAGCTGTTTTTT. The chain links TRBV5-1 to TRBJ2-2; 9 bases are shared with TRBD2. Germline V lookup: CDR1 SGHRS, CDR2 YFSETQ. The CDR3 consists of 17 residues. The V segment lost 2 bases and the J segment 2 bases; nucleotides outside the gene matches: 7.

This clonotype has ten or more counts. The J gene is TRBJ1-1, the V gene TRBV7-2, with D possibly being TRBD1 (5 bases). The CDR3 consists of 14 residues. Germline CDR1 is SGHTA and CDR2 is FQGNSA. V was clipped by 2 bases and J by 4 bases, with 11 bases between them. In DNA, the CDR3 is TGTGCCAGCAGCTTATTAAGGGGCCCCACTGAAGCTTTCTTT. The encoded protein is CASSLLRGPTEAFF.

A remark on this clonotype: A read error may be the cause here, since a much bigger clone is one base away. This chain connects TRBV11-2 to TRBJ1-1; D is perhaps TRBD1 (5 bases). Germline-derived CDR1 and CDR2 are SGHAT and FQNNGV. Trimming shortened V by 7 bases and J by 4 bases, and 16 bases separated the two germline ends. The CDR3 extends over 14 amino acids. The CDR3 DNA follows: TGTGCCAGCATCTCTTCGGGGCTCGGCACTGAAGCTTTCTTT. It specifies CASISSGLGTEAFF.

This chain links TRBV4-2 with TRBJ2-2; 9 positions agree with TRBD1. This CDR3 contains 18 residues. V shed 0 bases and J 2 bases; nucleotides not matched to a gene: 7. Germline assignment: CDR1 LGHNA and CDR2 YNFKEQ. CDR3 protein: CASSQDLPGQGNTGELFF. CDR3 sequence (DNA): TGTGCCAGCAGCCAAGACCTTCCGGGACAGGGTAACACCGGGGAGCTGTTTTTT.

V is TRBV28 and J is TRBJ1-5; D is ambiguous. This CDR3 has 15 amino acids. Germline CDR1 and CDR2: MDHEN and SYDVKM. The CDR3 coding sequence is TGTGCAACAGAAATAAATCATGGACGGAATCAGCCCCAGCATTTT. Translated, it gives CATEINHGRNQPQHF.

This clonotype was observed at least ten times. The chain links TRBV7-8 to TRBJ2-1; no reliable D call. The CDR3 is 15 residues long. Germline V gene data show CDR1 as SGHVS and CDR2 as FQNEAQ. The germline V and J ends were trimmed by 5 bases and 2 bases, with 13 bases remaining between them. The CDR3 loop is CASSPYTVTYNEQFF. The CDR3 DNA reads TGTGCCAGCAGCCCCTACACGGTAACCTACAATGAGCAGTTCTTC.